The 24 T cell receptor beta chains below come from one sample, sequenced in a study of cytomegalovirus exposure and HLA in healthy donors. The PCR ran on 60 Vbeta and 13 Jbeta primers. Measured with immunoSEQ multiplex PCR; TCRdb has only the in-frame clones, and not every one. The top ten clones hold 3.3% of a sample with about 120,000 clones, approximately 75% of them seen once. The specimen was PBMCs. The source of these receptors is a woman aged 45-65 years in good health and CMV-seronegative.

The chain employs TRBV7-9 and TRBJ1-4, with D possibly matching TRBD1 (5 bases). CDR3 length: 14 residues. CDR1 SEHNR and CDR2 FQNEAQ come from the germline V gene (reference sequence). Between the trimmed V and J ends, which lost 4 bases and 2 bases, there was a span of 8 bases. The DNA of the CDR3 is TGTGCCAGCAGCTCCGACAGTACTAATGAAAAACTGTTTTTT. This encodes CASSSDSTNEKLFF.

This sequence joins TRBV2 and TRBJ1-1; 9 nucleotides align to TRBD1. The CDR3 covers 14 residues. V shed 1 base, J shed 10 bases, and the junction held 7 bases outside the gene matches. Looked up from germline, CDR1 is SNHLY and CDR2 is FYNNEI. The CDR3 region is CASSEGLGQGSAFF. The CDR3 DNA is TGTGCCAGCAGTGAAGGATTGGGACAGGGTTCAGCTTTCTTT.

V and J are TRBV6-5 and TRBJ1-1, with D maybe TRBD1 (6 bases). This CDR3 is built from 14 residues. Germline values: CDR1 MNHEY, CDR2 SVGAGI. V was pared by 5 bases and J by 9 bases, with 19 bases between. The CDR3 sequence: CASSDPGGGGKAFF. DNA for the CDR3: TGTGCCAGCAGTGACCCGGGGGGAGGGGGTAAAGCTTTCTTT.

This clone occurred a few times. The germline gene is not matched at one end of the junction; a read error may be the cause. The rearrangement uses TRBV7-9 and TRBJ2-7, with 9 bases identical to TRBD1. The V gene's germline CDR1 is SEHNR and CDR2 FQNEAQ (reference sequence). The CDR3 consists of 14 residues. This CDR3 reads CSSSFPQGAYEQYF. CDR3 coding DNA: TGTTCCAGCAGCTTCCCACAGGGGGCTTACGAGCAGTACTTC.

V usage is TRBV28 and J usage is TRBJ1-1; perhaps TRBD1 as D (6 bases). V lost 5 bases to trimming and J lost 2 bases, with 15 bases between them. CDR1 and CDR2 (germline): MDHEN, SYDVKM. CDR3 length: 15 amino acids. The CDR3 coding sequence is TGTGCCAGCAGTGCGTTCCGGACAGTTAACACTGAAGCTTTCTTT. It specifies CASSAFRTVNTEAFF.

The chain recombines TRBV6-5 with TRBJ2-7; TRBD1 matches 12 bases. The germline V gene has CDR1 MNHEY and CDR2 SVGAGI. V lost 5 bases and J lost 4; bases outside the gene matches: 3. CDR3 length: 14 residues. The CDR3 coding sequence is TGTGCCAGCAGTGGGACAGGGGGCTTTTACGAGCAGTACTTC. This encodes CASSGTGGFYEQYF.

The rearrangement joins TRBV30 to TRBJ2-2; TRBD2 matches at 7 bases. The V and J ends lost 3 bases and 1 base, in that order; junction bases with no gene match: 14. Per the germline V gene, CDR1 is GTSNPN and CDR2 is SVGIG (reference sequence). The CDR3 covers 18 residues. CDR3 sequence: CAWSKGREWLGNTGELFF. Written as DNA, the CDR3 is TGTGCCTGGAGCAAGGGGCGGGAGTGGTTGGGGAACACCGGGGAGCTGTTTTTT.

The rearrangement uses TRBV5-4 and TRBJ2-5, with D possibly being TRBD2 (6 bases). Germline V gene data show CDR1 as SGHNT and CDR2 as YYREEE (reference sequence). Trimming stripped 4 bases from V and 4 bases from J, with 14 bases between. There are 14 residues in the CDR3. Here the CDR3 DNA reads TGTGCCAGCAGCCCGGGGGTGGGGCGAGAGACCCAGTACTTC. It translates to CASSPGVGRETQYF.

Points on this clone: Other DNA sequences in the sample encode the same CDR3. The chain joins TRBV6-1 to TRBJ2-7, with a possible D match to TRBD1 (5 bases). The CDR3 is 16 amino acids. CDR1 MNHNS and CDR2 SASEGT come from the germline V gene. V lost 2 bases and J lost 4, with 18 bases in between. The CDR3 DNA sequence: TGTGCCAGCAGTGAATCTCTGGGAAGGGGTGGGTACGAGCAGTACTTC. This encodes CASSESLGRGGYEQYF.

The genes are TRBV6-4 and TRBJ2-3; 9 bases fit TRBD2. Per germline, CDR1 MRHNA and CDR2 SNTAGT. With 4 bases clipped from V and 2 bases from J, the junction kept 4 bases outside the gene matches. This CDR3 region has 15 residues. The CDR3: CASSVGTSTTDTQYF. The CDR3 DNA follows: TGTGCCAGCAGTGTGGGGACTAGCACCACAGATACGCAGTATTTT.

This chain links TRBV28 with TRBJ2-3, with D possibly matching TRBD1 (6 bases). In germline, CDR1 is MDHEN, CDR2 SYDVKM. Trimming removed 6 bases from V and 2 bases from J, with 9 bases in between. The CDR3 runs to 13 residues. CDR3 DNA sequence: TGTGCCAGCAGACGGGACACCACAGATACGCAGTATTTT. Translated, it gives CASRRDTTDTQYF.

The table lists this clone with a few counts. The gene calls are TRBV2 and TRBJ1-2, with a possible D match to TRBD1 (5 bases). V was trimmed by 6 bases and J by 10 bases, leaving 15 bases between them. CDR3 size: 12 residues. Per the germline V gene, CDR1 is SNHLY and CDR2 is FYNNEI. CDR3 loop: CASRIQVPPYTF. In nucleotides, the CDR3 is TGTGCCAGCAGAATACAGGTCCCACCCTACACCTTC.

The chain recombines TRBV28 with TRBJ2-7, with 10 positions matching TRBD1. V was clipped by 8 bases and J by 3 bases; unmatched bases: 7. Germline lookup yields CDR1 MDHEN and CDR2 SYDVKM. The CDR3 runs to 14 residues. CDR3 loop: CASRAGTGVYEQYF. Written as DNA, the CDR3 is TGTGCCAGCCGGGCCGGGACAGGGGTCTACGAGCAGTACTTC.

V gene TRBV7-3 combines with J gene TRBJ2-1; 9 bases align to TRBD2. Germline CDR1 SGHTA, CDR2 FQGTGA. The CDR3 has 16 residues. The V and J ends lost 3 bases and 4 bases, in that order; junction bases with no gene match: 7. In DNA, the CDR3 is TGTGCCAGCAGCTTTTCGGCGGGAGGGGGATACAATGAGCAGTTCTTC. Its protein is CASSFSAGGGYNEQFF.

In nucleotides, the CDR3 is TGTGCCAGCAACGCAAGGGACACCAACACAGATACGCAGTATTTT. Protein sequence: CASNARDTNTDTQYF. The rearrangement links TRBV9 to TRBJ2-3; possibly TRBD1 for D (6 bases). CDR3 length: 15 amino acids. Germline values: CDR1 SGDLS, CDR2 YYNGEE. V was cut by 6 bases and J by 2 bases, with 16 bases left in between. The full variable domain, completed using reference TRBV9 and TRBJ2-3, is DSGVTQTPKHLITATGQRVTLRCSPRSGDLSVYWYQQSLDQGLQFLIQYYNGEERAKGNILERFSAQQFPDLHSELNLSSLELGDSALYFCASNARDTNTDTQYFGPGTRLTVL.

This clone has just one count. The V call is TRBV7-9, the J call TRBJ1-5; no definite D call. From germline, CDR1 is SEHNR and CDR2 FQNEAQ (reference sequence). The CDR3 runs 14 residues. V was cut by 2 bases and J by 5 bases, with 10 bases left in between. In DNA form, the CDR3 reads TGTGCCAGCAGCTTAAGCGGCATGTATCAGCCCCAGCATTTT. Translation: CASSLSGMYQPQHF.

The V and J genes are TRBV5-6 and TRBJ1-1; D remains ambiguous. From germline, CDR1 is SGHDT and CDR2 YYEEEE. The CDR3 contains 15 residues. V shed 1 base and J shed 0 bases, with 10 bases lying between them. The CDR3 loop is CASSLPRYLNTEAFF. CDR3 in DNA: TGTGCCAGCAGCTTGCCGAGGTATTTGAACACTGAAGCTTTCTTT.

V is TRBV10-3 and J is TRBJ2-3; TRBD1 matches at 7 bases. Germline CDR1 and CDR2: ENHRY and SYGVKD. The CDR3 is 16 amino acids. The junction had 14 bases not matched to a gene; V was cut back by 5 bases and J by 6 bases. In nucleotides, the CDR3 is TGTGCCATCAGTAGTCGTACAGGGGTGGAAGGGGATACGCAGTATTTT. Protein sequence: CAISSRTGVEGDTQYF.

V usage is TRBV5-1 and J usage is TRBJ2-5; 9 bases map to TRBD2. With the DNA end fitting TRBJ2-7 better, the J assignment may be wrong. This CDR3 contains 16 residues. The V gene's germline CDR1 is SGHRS and CDR2 YFSETQ. CDR3 in amino acids: CASSHKREVPSYEQYF. Written as DNA, the CDR3 is TGCGCCAGCAGCCATAAGCGGGAGGTCCCCTCCTACGAGCAGTACTTC.

This chain connects TRBV29-1 to TRBJ2-7; D may be TRBD2 (6 bases). Germline V gives CDR1 SQVTM, CDR2 ANQGSEA. Between the trimmed V and J ends, which lost 0 bases and 7 bases, there was a span of 16 bases. CDR3 size: 14 residues. This CDR3 reads CSVEEGEVFREQYF. The DNA of the CDR3 is TGCAGCGTTGAAGAGGGGGAGGTCTTTCGAGAGCAGTACTTC.

The rearrangement links TRBV7-7 to TRBJ2-1, with 8 bases aligning to TRBD2. V trimming: 5 bases; J trimming: 6 bases; junction bases outside the gene matches: 12. Germline V gene data show CDR1 as SSHAT and CDR2 as FNYEAQ (reference sequence). The CDR3 is 16 amino acids. The chain's CDR3 is CASSAAGRAIGNEQFF. The CDR3 region has the DNA TGTGCCAGCAGCGCAGCCGGGAGGGCCATCGGCAATGAGCAGTTCTTC.

On this clone: Mismatch with germline at one junction end may stem from a read error. V gene TRBV7-9 combines with J gene TRBJ1-3; TRBD1 matches 7 bases. The CDR3 spans 17 residues. Looked up from germline, CDR1 is SEHNR and CDR2 is FQNEAQ (reference sequence). Here the CDR3 reads CSSSLATGTDGWDTIYF. Written as DNA, the CDR3 is TGTTCCAGCAGCTTAGCAACCGGGACAGACGGATGGGACACCATATATTTT. The whole variable domain, remainder taken from reference TRBV7-9 and TRBJ1-3, is DTGVSQNPRHKITKRGQNVTFRCDPISEHNRLYWYRQTLGQGPEFLTYFQNEAQLEKSRLLSDRFSAERPKGSFSTLEIQRTEQGDSAMYLCSSSLATGTDGWDTIYFGEGSWLTVV.

This clone has more than one count but fewer than ten. This chain links TRBV28 with TRBJ2-1; 7 bases agree with TRBD2. V shed 5 bases and J 6 bases; nucleotides not matched to a gene: 13. Per germline, CDR1 MDHEN and CDR2 SYDVKM. The CDR3 loop spans 16 amino acids. The CDR3 bases are TGTGCCAGCAGTCTACCTGGGGACTACGCTTCCAATGAGCAGTTCTTC. Its protein product is CASSLPGDYASNEQFF.

V is TRBV5-1 and J is TRBJ2-5; the match to TRBD2 covers 13 bases. The CDR3 covers 16 residues. Germline CDR1 and CDR2: SGHRS and YFSETQ. V shed 1 base and J 8 bases; nucleotides not matched to a gene: 8. The CDR3 loop reads CASSLFGTSGEVTQYF. DNA for the CDR3: TGCGCCAGCAGCTTGTTTGGGACTAGCGGGGAGGTAACCCAGTACTTC.